Sequencing of this T cell receptor beta chain was carried out in a study of metastatic and nonmetastatic thyroid tumors. The overall study: Repertoire data that came from the blood and tumor or nodule tissue of malignant and benign thyroid patients were compared. Findings of the study overall: Malignant thyroid tumors reportedly had TCR beta diversity that was significantly higher than in benign nodules, in blood and tumor.

Each patient came to thyroid surgery without any prior treatment (of any kind). The CDR3 runs 15 residues. Trimming left V 2 bases short and J 9 bases short, with 19 bases between. Methods used by the authors: CDR3 was compared across clinicopathological groups, and the resulting differences were used to build a distant-metastasis classifier for papillary thyroid cancer. Using MiXCR, TCRdb re-called clones from the PCR reads. TCRdb, not the original authors, processed these V and J calls. The sample has 25,000 to 30,000 clones, more than 3.5% seen once; the top ten hold approximately 22%. This clone has only a few counts. What it binds is not known.

The V call is TRBV12-3 or TRBV12-4, the J call TRBJ1-2; D unresolved. The TCR was taken from a female donor with papillary thyroid cancer or a benign thyroid nodule (not recorded which). Some clones in this sample may be carry-over from other donors' samples. The sequenced sample consisted of blood. The CDR3 is CASSLSGRHAYCYTF. As DNA, the CDR3 is TGTGCCAGCAGTTTATCCGGCCGTCATGCTTATTGCTACACCTTC.